This is a list of T cell receptor beta chains from one sample in a study of T-cell memory formation after mild COVID-19. A single record per CDR3 protein comes from TCRdb applying MiXCR to the 5' RACE reads. Of over 35,000 distinct CDR3 sequences in the sample, 8.5% to 10% were seen once. Material for sequencing was PBMCs or a T cell subset sorted from them (not recorded which). These receptor sequences come from an adult woman who had mild COVID-19 (a few samples of this study predate the infection). Cell type and time point are not known. Both conserved end residues are part of each CDR3. The D gene is left open where the match is weak. Rows give clone size only sometimes, using once, few, many, or a class for an expanded clone.

length | size | J | D | V | CDR3 | DNA
17 | few | TRBJ2-3 | TRBD2 | TRBV24-1 | CATSDLRTSGRTDTQYF | TGTGCCACCAGTGATTTGCGGACTAGCGGGAGGACAGATACGCAGTATTTT
15 | few | TRBJ2-2 | TRBD2 | TRBV5-1 | CASSLELAGTGELFF | TGCGCCAGCAGCTTGGAACTAGCGGGAACCGGGGAGCTGTTTTTT
14 | NA | TRBJ1-2 | TRBD1 | TRBV6-2/TRBV6-3 | CASSLPGQGYGYTF | TGTGCCAGCAGCCTACCGGGACAGGGTTATGGCTACACCTTC
15 | few | TRBJ2-1 | NA | TRBV7-2 | CASSLEGTGGRSGVF | TGTGCCAGCAGCTTAGAGGGGACTGGGGGCAGGAGTGGAGTCTTC
13 | few | TRBJ1-2 | TRBD1 | TRBV28 | CASSGGQGYGYTF | TGTGCCAGCAGTGGGGGACAGGGATATGGCTACACCTTC
15 | medium-sized | TRBJ1-5 | NA | TRBV18 | CASSVSTIGNQPQHF | TGTGCCAGCTCGGTCAGTACAATCGGCAATCAGCCCCAGCATTTT
17 | few | TRBJ2-3 | TRBD2 | TRBV28 | CASSLTSAGVNADTQYF | TGTGCCAGCAGTTTAACTTCGGCGGGAGTAAACGCAGATACGCAGTATTTT
14 | NA | TRBJ1-6 | NA | TRBV5-4 | CASSFTGVRSPLHF | TGTGCCAGCAGCTTCACAGGAGTAAGATCACCCCTCCACTTT
15 | many | TRBJ2-1 | TRBD1 | TRBV4-3 | CASSRTGDRSNEQFF | TGCGCCAGCAGCCGAACAGGGGATCGGTCCAATGAGCAGTTCTTC
13 | NA | TRBJ2-1 | NA | TRBV7-9 | CASSLRTAPEQFF | TGTGCCAGCAGCTTACGGACAGCTCCTGAGCAGTTCTTC
16 | NA | TRBJ2-5 | NA | TRBV9 | CASSVLGDRIQETQYF | TGTGCCAGCAGCGTTCTGGGAGATCGAATACAAGAGACCCAGTACTTC
16 | few | TRBJ2-1 | TRBD1 | TRBV7-9 | CASSRFGTGAYNEQFF | TGTGCCAGCAGCCGATTCGGGACAGGGGCCTACAATGAGCAGTTCTTC
18 | few | TRBJ2-6 | TRBD1 | TRBV10-3 | CAISDGTGGASGANVLTF | TGTGCCATCAGTGATGGGACAGGGGGCGCATCTGGGGCCAACGTCCTGACTTTC
16 | many | TRBJ2-2 | TRBD2 | TRBV3-1 | CASSQGLAGATGELFF | TGTGCCAGCAGCCAAGGACTAGCGGGCGCCACCGGGGAGCTGTTTTTT
17 | many | TRBJ2-1 | TRBD2 | TRBV11-2 | CASSLDRAGRAYNEQFF | TGTGCCAGCAGCTTAGATCGAGCGGGGAGGGCCTACAATGAGCAGTTCTTC
14 | few | TRBJ2-5 | TRBD2 | TRBV20-1 | CSAKLGLAEETQYF | TGCAGTGCTAAACTTGGACTAGCGGAAGAGACCCAGTACTTC
16 | NA | TRBJ2-3 | NA | TRBV5-5 | CASSFEGFVITDTQYF | TGTGCCAGCAGCTTTGAGGGATTCGTGATCACAGATACGCAGTATTTT
13 | few | TRBJ2-2 | NA | TRBV6-6 | CASAAGVTGELFF | TGTGCCAGCGCCGCCGGCGTCACCGGGGAGCTGTTTTTT
15 | NA | TRBJ1-6 | TRBD1 | TRBV27 | CASSQGGQGSSPLHF | TGTGCCAGCAGTCAGGGGGGACAGGGGAGTTCACCCCTCCACTTT
13 | NA | TRBJ2-7 | TRBD1 | TRBV7-2 | CASSLVAGTGGDF | TGTGCCAGCAGCTTAGTAGCGGGGACAGGGGGCGACTTC
11 | many | TRBJ1-2 | NA | TRBV29-1 | CSVSVGSGYTF | TGCAGCGTTTCTGTGGGAAGTGGCTACACCTTC
15 | many | TRBJ1-5 | TRBD1 | TRBV5-5 | CASSWGTGGNQPQHF | TGTGCCAGCAGCTGGGGGACAGGGGGCAATCAGCCCCAGCATTTT
17 | NA | TRBJ2-7 | NA | TRBV6-2/TRBV6-3 | CASSYPTSRTASYEQYF | TGTGCCAGCAGTTACCCGACTTCCAGGACAGCTTCCTACGAGCAGTACTTC
13 | NA | TRBJ2-2 | TRBD2 | TRBV30 | CAWNRGGAGELFF | TGTGCCTGGAATAGGGGAGGGGCCGGGGAGCTGTTTTTT
17 | few | TRBJ2-3 | TRBD1 | TRBV3-1 | CASSFGSTGTGTDTQYF | TGTGCCAGCAGCTTCGGATCCACCGGGACAGGGACAGATACGCAGTATTTT